This T cell receptor beta chain was sequenced for a study of blood T cell repertoires in COVID-19. Clones were sequenced by immunoSEQ multiplex PCR, and TCRdb holds only the in-frame ones, with some missing. The table includes 200,000 to 250,000 clones, more than 65% detected once. Germline CDR1 SGDLS, CDR2 YYNGEE. There are 12 residues in the CDR3. Trimming removed 0 bases from V and 8 bases from J, with 8 bases in between. This receptor was taken from a woman over 75 with acute or convalescent COVID-19. The chain couples TRBV9 to TRBJ1-2; D gene uncertain. Sequencing was performed on peripheral blood. The CDR3 spells CASSVVEGGYTF. The CDR3 DNA sequence: TGTGCCAGCAGCGTAGTTGAGGGCGGCTACACCTTC.